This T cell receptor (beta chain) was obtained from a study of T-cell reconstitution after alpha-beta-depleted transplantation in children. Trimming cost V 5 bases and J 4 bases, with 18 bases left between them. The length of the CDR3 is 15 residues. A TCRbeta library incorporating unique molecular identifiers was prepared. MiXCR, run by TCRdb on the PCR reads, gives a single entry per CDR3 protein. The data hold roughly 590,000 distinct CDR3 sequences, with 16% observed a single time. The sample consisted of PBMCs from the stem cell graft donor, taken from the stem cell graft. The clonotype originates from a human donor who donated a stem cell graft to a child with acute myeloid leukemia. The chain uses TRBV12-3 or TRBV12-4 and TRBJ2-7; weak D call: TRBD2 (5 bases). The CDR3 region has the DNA TGTGCCAGCAGTCCCGGGCCTCGGGGATTATACGAGCAGTACGTC. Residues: CASSPGPRGLYEQYV.